This is a list of T cell receptor beta chains from one sample in a study of blood T cell repertoires in COVID-19. The repertoire was sequenced with immunoSEQ multiplex PCR; TCRdb's copy has only in-frame clones and lacks some. This sample has some 150,000 clones, with approximately 81% found just once. Sequencing was performed on peripheral blood. These receptors all stem from an older woman with active or convalescent COVID-19. Both conserved end residues are part of each CDR3. D genes are given only for firm matches. Where a row states a size, it is once, few, many or the class of an expanded clone; other rows omit it.

clone_size j_call v_call d_call cdr3_aa cdr3_nt
NA TRBJ2-2 TRBV7-6 NA CASSRDLNTGELFF TGTGCCAGCAGCAGGGACTTGAACACCGGGGAGCTGTTTTTT
NA TRBJ1-5 TRBV15 NA CATSRDRGTSQPQHF TGTGCCACCAGCAGAGATCGAGGGACAAGTCAGCCCCAGCATTTT
NA TRBJ2-2 TRBV30 TRBD2 CAWNTGPAGVRGNTGELFF TGTGCCTGGAATACTGGGCCAGCGGGAGTAAGAGGGAACACCGGGGAGCTGTTTTTT
once TRBJ1-3 TRBV5-1 TRBD1 CASSFGQGGNTIYF TGCGCCAGCAGCTTCGGACAGGGGGGAAACACCATATATTTT
NA TRBJ2-1 TRBV5-4 NA CASSLWRGGSYNEQFF TGTGCCAGCAGCCTATGGAGGGGAGGCTCCTACAATGAGCAGTTCTTC
NA TRBJ2-2 TRBV5-8 TRBD1 CASSGARTGDVGELFF TGTGCCAGCAGCGGCGCCAGGACAGGGGACGTCGGGGAGCTGTTTTTT
NA TRBJ2-1 TRBV3-1/TRBV3-2 NA CASSQGQVNEQFF TGTGCCAGCAGCCAAGGTCAGGTCAATGAGCAGTTCTTC
NA TRBJ2-3 TRBV7-8 NA CASSLKGLDTQYF TGTGCCAGCAGCTTAAAGGGGTTAGATACGCAGTATTTT
NA TRBJ2-2 TRBV7-2 TRBD2 CASSLGGRNGELFF TGTGCCAGCAGCTTAGGCGGGAGGAACGGGGAGCTGTTTTTT
NA TRBJ2-7 TRBV5-4 NA CASSFQGTYEQYF TGTGCCAGCAGCTTTCAGGGCACCTACGAGCAGTACTTC
NA TRBJ2-6 TRBV19 NA CASSIQFFRTGSGANVLTF TGTGCCAGTAGTATACAGTTTTTCCGGACTGGCTCTGGGGCCAACGTCCTGACTTTC
NA TRBJ1-2 TRBV6-5 NA CASSLRQDGYTF TGTGCCAGCAGTCTTCGACAGGATGGCTACACCTTC
NA TRBJ1-4 TRBV28 NA CASSERQVATNEKLFF TGTGCCAGCAGTGAAAGACAGGTTGCAACTAATGAAAAACTGTTTTTT
few TRBJ1-6 TRBV2 NA CASRGYRDSPLHF TGTGCCAGCAGGGGTTATCGGGATTCACCCCTCCACTTT
NA TRBJ2-2 TRBV5-6 TRBD2 CASSQREGPSQLFF TGTGCCAGCAGCCAAAGGGAGGGCCCAAGCCAACTGTTTTTT
NA TRBJ1-1 TRBV5-1 TRBD1 CASSTNSGGNTEAFF TGCGCCAGCAGCACGAACTCAGGGGGGAACACTGAAGCTTTCTTT
few TRBJ2-7 TRBV27 TRBD2 CASTSGASGTYEQYF TGTGCCAGCACCTCCGGGGCTAGCGGGACCTACGAGCAGTACTTC
NA TRBJ1-1 TRBV5-1 TRBD1 CASSSLTGNSHYPFF TGCGCCAGCAGCAGCCTGACAGGGAATTCTCATTATCCTTTCTTT
NA TRBJ1-5 TRBV25-1 TRBD1 CASNISFRDRGSNQPQHF TGTGCCAGCAATATCTCTTTCCGGGACAGGGGGAGCAATCAGCCCCAGCATTTT
NA TRBJ2-5 TRBV5-1 NA CASSLRASQETQYF TGCGCCAGCAGCCTGAGGGCTTCCCAAGAGACCCAGTACTTC
NA TRBJ2-1 TRBV21-1 NA CASSNSSYNEQFF TGTGCCAGCAGCAACAGCTCCTACAATGAGCAGTTCTTC
NA TRBJ1-4 TRBV5-1 TRBD1 CASSSGTAPTNEKLFF TGCGCCAGCAGCTCCGGGACAGCCCCAACTAATGAAAAACTGTTTTTT
once TRBJ1-5 TRBV28 NA CASTKSGGNQPQHF TGTGCCAGCACCAAATCGGGTGGTAATCAGCCCCAGCATTTT
NA TRBJ1-2 TRBV28 TRBD1 CASSFPTRQGASYGYTF TGTGCCAGCAGTTTTCCAACCAGACAGGGGGCGAGTTATGGCTACACCTTC
NA TRBJ1-2 TRBV28 NA CASSIGNVGTKSDGYTF TGTGCCAGCAGTATTGGCAACGTCGGCACAAAGAGCGATGGCTACACCTTC
NA TRBJ1-1 TRBV6-6 NA CASSDRYTEAFF TGTGCCAGCAGTGACAGATACACTGAAGCTTTCTTT
once TRBJ1-2 TRBV29-1 NA CSAGLYGYTF TGCAGCGCCGGCCTCTATGGCTACACCTTC
NA TRBJ1-4 TRBV5-1 NA CASSFGGANEKLFF TGCGCCAGCAGCTTCGGGGGGGCTAATGAAAAACTGTTTTTT
NA TRBJ2-5 TRBV11-2 TRBD2 CASSSSGSPLVETQYF TGTGCCAGCAGCTCAAGCGGGAGCCCCCTCGTAGAGACCCAGTACTTC
once TRBJ2-1 TRBV4-2 NA CASSPFGDYEQFF TGTGCCAGCAGCCCGTTTGGGGACTATGAGCAGTTCTTC
NA TRBJ1-2 TRBV6-5 NA CASSYPLGDIGGYTF TGTGCCAGCAGTTACCCCTTGGGGGACATCGGAGGCTACACCTTC
NA TRBJ2-7 TRBV25-1 TRBD2 CASSAGRGVDEQYF TGTGCCAGCAGTGCCGGGAGGGGTGTGGACGAGCAGTACTTC